This entry concerns a single TCR beta chain. Its specificity is not known. This sample was included in a study of blood T cells in healthy people across ages. Across the study: About one barcoded beta molecule was captured per two T cells (by template switching). Broader study findings: Among T cells, TCR beta diversity per million cells dropped roughly linearly as age rose.

A second PCR, run for about 7 to 12 cycles, used a sample-barcoded 5' primer plus a J-beta primer mix. Tags on each cDNA molecule came from a template-switch adaptor with 12 random nucleotides. TCRdb reprocessed the 5' RACE reads via MiXCR and lists one record per CDR3 protein. Of approximately 730,000 distinct CDR3 sequences listed, about 55% are singletons. Isolation recovered at least 6.5 million PBMCs from every sample. This sequence was found in a man at least 80 years old in good health. Sequencing used blood.

CDR3 coding DNA: TGTGCCACCAGTCCCGGGACAGGCCTCTTCGGCGCTGAAGCTTTCTTT. Translating it yields CATSPGTGLFGAEAFF. This chain connects TRBV24-1 to TRBJ1-1, with TRBD1 identical over 8 bases. The CDR3 loop spans 16 amino acids. Per germline, CDR1 KGHDR and CDR2 SFDVKD. V shed 6 bases and J 6 bases; nucleotides not matched to a gene: 14.